These T cell receptor beta chains were read from a single sample in a study of cytomegalovirus exposure and HLA in healthy donors. TCRdb keeps only in-frame clones here, not all; method: immunoSEQ multiplex PCR. This sample has fewer than 250,000 clones, with around 78% found just once. The sample comprised PBMCs. All receptors derive from a woman aged 25 to 45 in good health and CMV-seropositive. Both conserved end residues are part of each CDR3. Each record gives: D gene, V gene, J gene, clone size, CDR3 DNA, CDR3 protein. D genes are given only for firm matches. The size of a clone is reported for some rows only, either as once, few or many, or as a class for expanded clones.

TRBD1	TRBV10-2	TRBJ2-5	many	TGCGCCAGCAGTCCAGGGGGCATGAAGACCCAGTACTTC	CASSPGGMKTQYF
TRBD1	TRBV11-2	TRBJ2-1	-	TGTGCCAGCAGCTTACTCGTAGGGCAGGGGGTACACAATGAGCAGTTCTTC	CASSLLVGQGVHNEQFF
TRBD2	TRBV19	TRBJ2-6	once	TGTGCCACCTCCGGGGGGAAAATCTCTGGGGCCAACGTCCTGACTTTC	CATSGGKISGANVLTF
-	TRBV7-9	TRBJ2-7	once	TGTGCCAGCAGCCTCAGGACAGTCGGGGAGCAGTACTTC	CASSLRTVGEQYF
TRBD2	TRBV6-1	TRBJ2-7	-	TGTGCCAGCAGTGAGGTTCTAGCGGGGCAGGGGTACTTC	CASSEVLAGQGYF
-	TRBV6-1	TRBJ2-7	-	TGTGCCAGCAGTTATAGTTACGTTGGGGCCGAGCAGTACTTC	CASSYSYVGAEQYF
-	TRBV5-1	TRBJ2-2	-	TGCGCCAGCAGCCTCTCTAGGGGGGGTCCGTACACCGGGGAGCTGTTTTTT	CASSLSRGGPYTGELFF
-	TRBV11-2	TRBJ2-1	-	TGTGCCAGCAGCTTAGGTCCCCCCTCCGGCTCCTACAATGAGCAGTTCTTC	CASSLGPPSGSYNEQFF
-	TRBV28	TRBJ2-5	-	TGTGCCAGCAGTCCTCGACGTCAGGGGGAGACCCAGTACTTC	CASSPRRQGETQYF
TRBD1	TRBV5-6	TRBJ1-2	-	TGTGCCAGCAGCGCGGGACAGATCTATGGCTACACCTTC	CASSAGQIYGYTF
TRBD2	TRBV7-3	TRBJ2-2	-	TGTGCCAGCAGCTCTCTAGCGGGGACCGGGGAGCTGTTTTTT	CASSSLAGTGELFF
TRBD2	TRBV5-1	TRBJ2-7	-	TGCGCCAGCAGCCCCGGACTAGCGGGAGTCTACGAGCAGTACTTC	CASSPGLAGVYEQYF